This TCR beta chain was observed in a study of human T cells and chemical hapten exposure (dated by TCRdb to about 2021). Study-level background: For sensitization, 2% DPC in acetone was applied to a roughly 2 cm by roughly 2 cm area of upper inner arm skin. Patch testing was done on the upper back using Finn chambers containing 0.01% DPC, and results were scored after 6 days according to International Contact Dermatitis Research Group standards. Under 30 alopecia patients gave blood for TCR sequencing at one to four time points (pre-sensitization, 2, 6 and 24 weeks). Throughout the study period of about 22 weeks, patients also received therapeutic DPC doses to the scalp every week. Alopecia areata with under or over 50% scalp involvement, alopecia totalis and alopecia universalis were represented in the patient cohort, which was mostly female. Libraries were combined into a pool for sequencing, and differences in TCR yield between samples came mainly from small differences in library volumes within the pool. Blood was sampled from patients pre-sensitization (week 0) and at 2, 6 and about 24 weeks after DPC sensitization. The study tracked peripheral blood TCR repertoire changes in vivo during primary and secondary sensitization to the hapten diphenylcyclopropenone (DPC) in alopecia patients.

From the cysteine through the phenylalanine, the CDR3 covers 13 amino acids. Of the read, only the CDR3 DNA is kept; its 39 bases are in frame from base 1. Trimming removed 8 bases from V and 7 bases from J, leaving 17 bases between the germline ends. Reading the germline V gene gives CDR1 MDHEN and CDR2 SYDVKM. The method was RACE. Sequencing was carried out with a NextSeq 500. During library preparation, unique molecular identifiers were attached to individual cDNA molecules so that TCRs could be counted quantitatively and reproducibly. Both TCR alpha and TCR beta chains were sequenced from each blood RNA sample. Turning to the authors' computational methods: The median number of TCRs per sample was 90,000 to 100,000, ranging from roughly 23,224 to 690,600. The Decombinator software suite was used to annotate the V, J and CDR3 of the TCR reads. For the PS versus PT1 abundance plots, all samples were subsampled to the same number of TCRs (28,000). Expanded TCRs were defined as absent before sensitization and observed at least eight times at the 2-week time point. TCRdb redid the processing of the public reads, applying fastp at Q25 and MiXCR, and retained in-frame beta chains. Entries that share a CDR3 protein sequence are merged under the most common genes and DNA. TCRdb, not the authors, supplied the V and J calls. The sample yields 55,000 to 75,000 distinct CDR3 sequences; around 12% were counted once. The ten top clones hold 2.4% of the sample.

On the study overall, not on this receptor specifically: Alopecia, a presumed autoimmune disease, was present in all patients, so the immune response of the patients might differ from that of healthy individuals. Compared with pre-sensitization or healthy control sets, expanded TCRs formed significantly more large CDR3 similarity clusters, which is consistent with antigen-driven responses. Patch test score was positively correlated with the number of PT1 expanded TCRs, with significance at thresholds 8, 16 and 32 but not at 4. After repeated subsampling, the strength of the expansion versus patch-test correlation and the threshold at which it became significant changed. DPC sensitization did not change how many TCRs were above 1 in 1000 frequency, and no evidence was found of alterations in global repertoire structure.

This clonotype was observed many times. Its antigen has not been determined. No quality values exist for individual bases; no much larger clone is one base distant. Sample time point, as interpreted from the label and publication: patch test 3, about 24 weeks after DPC sensitization. The sample's treatment or condition, from its label and the paper: therapeutic diphenylcyclopropenone sensitization with weekly scalp DPC. At every patch-test visit, the blood draw took place before the patch test was put on. Patients were considered eligible if aged 18 to 70, diagnosed with alopecia and deemed suitable for DPC therapy, and patients were excluded if pregnant. Total RNA was extracted from unfractionated whole blood that had been collected in Tempus Blood RNA tubes.

Sample: whole blood, taken in connection with sensitization to the hapten diphenylcyclopropenone (DPC). The sequence joins TRBV28 to TRBJ1-2; 5 matching bases give a weak D call of TRBD1. This clonotype was obtained from a man aged 30-40 years with alopecia areata. Some clones in this sample may be carry-over from other donors' samples. The DNA reads as follows: TGTGCCAGCTGCCAGTCAGGGCGTCTTGGCTACACCTTC. This sequence encodes CASCQSGRLGYTF.